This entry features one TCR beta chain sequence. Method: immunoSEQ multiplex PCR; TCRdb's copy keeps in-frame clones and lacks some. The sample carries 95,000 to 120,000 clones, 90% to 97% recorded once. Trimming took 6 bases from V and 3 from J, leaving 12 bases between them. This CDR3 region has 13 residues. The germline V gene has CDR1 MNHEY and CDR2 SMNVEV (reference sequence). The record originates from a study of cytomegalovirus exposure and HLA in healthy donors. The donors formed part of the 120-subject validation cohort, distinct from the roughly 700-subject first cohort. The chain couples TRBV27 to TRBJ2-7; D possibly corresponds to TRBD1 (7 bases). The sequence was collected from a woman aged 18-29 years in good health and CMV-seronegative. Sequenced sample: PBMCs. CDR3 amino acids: CASSDREVYEQYF. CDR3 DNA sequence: TGTGCCAGCAGCGACAGGGAGGTCTACGAGCAGTACTTC.